The clone carrying this T cell receptor beta chain was seen repeatedly, ten times or more. Its specificity is not known. Scientists amplified the TCR beta CDR3 regions from RNA transcripts. An initial RT-PCR round employing HTBI primers preceded a second-round multiplex PCR. TCRdb passed the multiplex PCR reads through MiXCR, listing each CDR3 protein once. The sample lists roughly 350,000 distinct CDR3 sequences, about a sixth occurring once. This specimen belongs to a study of Graves' ophthalmopathy and Graves' hyperthyroidism. The study, taken as a whole, reports: Most clonotypes expanded in thyroid above 0.001 frequency were present in blood too.

CDR3 length: 14 amino acids. The V gene's germline CDR1 is MDHEN and CDR2 SYDVKM. V dropped 2 bases and J dropped 4 bases, with 11 bases sitting between them. Stable hyperthyroidism was defined by absence of ophthalmopathy within 18 months of follow-up. Establishment of the diagnosis relied upon clinical symptoms, serum thyroxine, TRAb, thyroid ultrasound and orbital computed tomography. The rearrangement uses TRBV28 and TRBJ1-1; D remains ambiguous. This clonotype originated in an adult woman with stable Graves' hyperthyroidism. Sequencing was done on a sample of peripheral blood. This CDR3 is CASSLNAASTEAFF. CDR3 sequence (DNA): TGTGCCAGCAGTTTAAATGCAGCGAGCACTGAAGCTTTCTTT. Full variable domain (remainder filled in from reference TRBV28 and TRBJ1-1): DVKVTQSSRYLVKRTGEKVFLECVQDMDHENMFWYRQDPGLGLRLIYFSYDVKMKEKGDIPEGYSVSREKKERFSLILESASTNQTSMYLCASSLNAASTEAFFGQGTRLTVV.